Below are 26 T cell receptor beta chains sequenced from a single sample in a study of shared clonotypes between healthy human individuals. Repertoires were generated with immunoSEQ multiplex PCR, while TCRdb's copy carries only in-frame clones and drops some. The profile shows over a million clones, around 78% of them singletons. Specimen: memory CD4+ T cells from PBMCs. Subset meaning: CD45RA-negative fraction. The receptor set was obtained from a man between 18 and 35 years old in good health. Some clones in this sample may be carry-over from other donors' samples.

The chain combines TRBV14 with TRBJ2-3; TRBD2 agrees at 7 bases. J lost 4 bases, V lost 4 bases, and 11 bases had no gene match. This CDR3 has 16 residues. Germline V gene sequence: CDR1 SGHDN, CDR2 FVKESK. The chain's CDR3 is CASSRLAARGADTQYF. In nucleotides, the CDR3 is TGTGCCAGCAGCCGTCTAGCGGCCCGAGGCGCAGATACGCAGTATTTT.

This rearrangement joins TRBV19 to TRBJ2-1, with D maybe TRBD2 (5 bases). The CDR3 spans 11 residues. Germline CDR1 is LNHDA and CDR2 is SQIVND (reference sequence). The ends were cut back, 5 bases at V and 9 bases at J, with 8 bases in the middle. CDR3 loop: CASSGAGEQFF. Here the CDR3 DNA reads TGTGCCAGTAGTGGCGCGGGTGAGCAGTTCTTC.

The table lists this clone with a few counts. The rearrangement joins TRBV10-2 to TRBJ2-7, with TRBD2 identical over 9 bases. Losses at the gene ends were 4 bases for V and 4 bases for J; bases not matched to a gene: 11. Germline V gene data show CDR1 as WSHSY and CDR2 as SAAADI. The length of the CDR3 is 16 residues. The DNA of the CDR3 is TGCGCCAGCAGTGGGCTAGCGGGAACGGCGGGGTACGAGCAGTACTTC. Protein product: CASSGLAGTAGYEQYF.

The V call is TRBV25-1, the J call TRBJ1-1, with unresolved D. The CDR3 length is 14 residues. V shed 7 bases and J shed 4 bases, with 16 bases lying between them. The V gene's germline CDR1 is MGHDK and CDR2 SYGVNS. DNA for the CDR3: TGTGCCAGCACCCGAGCGGGCAGCCGCACTGAAGCTTTCTTT. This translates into CASTRAGSRTEAFF.

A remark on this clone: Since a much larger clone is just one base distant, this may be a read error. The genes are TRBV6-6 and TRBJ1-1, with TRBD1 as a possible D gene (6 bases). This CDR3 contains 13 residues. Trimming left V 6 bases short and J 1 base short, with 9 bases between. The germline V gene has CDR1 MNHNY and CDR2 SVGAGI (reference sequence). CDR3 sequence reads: CASSMDRNTEAFF. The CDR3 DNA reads TGTGCCAGCAGCATGGACAGGAACACTGAAGCTTTCTTT.

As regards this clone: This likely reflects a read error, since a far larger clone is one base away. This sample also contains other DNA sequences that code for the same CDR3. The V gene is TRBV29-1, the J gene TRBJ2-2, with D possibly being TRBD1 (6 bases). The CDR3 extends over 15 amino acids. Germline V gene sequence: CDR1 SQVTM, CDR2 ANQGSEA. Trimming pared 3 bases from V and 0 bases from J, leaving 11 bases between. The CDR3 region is CSVEARTANTGELFF. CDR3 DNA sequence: TGCAGCGTTGAGGCACGGACAGCGAACACCGGGGAGCTGTTTTTT.

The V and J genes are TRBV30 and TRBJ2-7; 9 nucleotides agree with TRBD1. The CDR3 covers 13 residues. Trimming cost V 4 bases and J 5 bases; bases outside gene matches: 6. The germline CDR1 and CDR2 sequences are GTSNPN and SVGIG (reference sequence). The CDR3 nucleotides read TGTGCCTGGAACACAGGGGGCGCCGACGAGCAGTACTTC. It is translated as CAWNTGGADEQYF.

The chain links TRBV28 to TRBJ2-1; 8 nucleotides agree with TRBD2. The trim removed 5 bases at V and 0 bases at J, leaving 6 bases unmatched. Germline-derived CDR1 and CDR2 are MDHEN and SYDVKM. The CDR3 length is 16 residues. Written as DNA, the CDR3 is TGTGCCAGCAGTGAGCTCGGGACTAGCTCCTACAATGAGCAGTTCTTC. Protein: CASSELGTSSYNEQFF. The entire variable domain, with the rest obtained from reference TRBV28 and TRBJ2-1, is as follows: DVKVTQSSRYLVKRTGEKVFLECVQDMDHENMFWYRQDPGLGLRLIYFSYDVKMKEKGDIPEGYSVSREKKERFSLILESASTNQTSMYLCASSELGTSSYNEQFFGPGTRLTVL.

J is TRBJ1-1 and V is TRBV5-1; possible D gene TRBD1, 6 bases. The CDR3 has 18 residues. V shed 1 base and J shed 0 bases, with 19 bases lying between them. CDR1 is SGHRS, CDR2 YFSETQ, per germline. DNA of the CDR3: TGCGCCAGCAGCTTGTCATCCGGGACACGGTTCCTGAACACTGAAGCTTTCTTT. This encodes CASSLSSGTRFLNTEAFF. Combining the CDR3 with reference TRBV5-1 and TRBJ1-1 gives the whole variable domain KAGVTQTPRYLIKTRGQQVTLSCSPISGHRSVSWYQQTPGQGLQFLFEYFSETQRNKGNFPGRFSGRQFSNSRSEMNVSTLELGDSALYLCASSLSSGTRFLNTEAFFGQGTRLTVV.

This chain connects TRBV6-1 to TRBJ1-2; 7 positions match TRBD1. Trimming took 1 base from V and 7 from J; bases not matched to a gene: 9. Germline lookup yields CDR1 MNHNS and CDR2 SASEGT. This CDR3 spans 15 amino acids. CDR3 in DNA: TGTGCCAGCAGTGAAGTTGTAAGGGGGCGCGGTGGCTACACCTTC. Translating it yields CASSEVVRGRGGYTF.

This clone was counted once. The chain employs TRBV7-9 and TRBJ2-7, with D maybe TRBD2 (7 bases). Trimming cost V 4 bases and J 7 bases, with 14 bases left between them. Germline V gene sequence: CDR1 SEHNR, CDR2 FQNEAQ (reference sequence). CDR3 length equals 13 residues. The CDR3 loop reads CASSWGGSGEQYF. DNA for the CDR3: TGTGCCAGCAGCTGGGGGGGCTCGGGAGAGCAGTACTTC.

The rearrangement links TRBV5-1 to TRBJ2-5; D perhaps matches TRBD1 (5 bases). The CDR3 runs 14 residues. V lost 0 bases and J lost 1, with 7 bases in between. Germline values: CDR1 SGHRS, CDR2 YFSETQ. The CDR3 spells CASSLGTRQETQYF. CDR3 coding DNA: TGCGCCAGCAGCTTGGGGACACGCCAAGAGACCCAGTACTTC. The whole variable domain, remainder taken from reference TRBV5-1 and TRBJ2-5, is KAGVTQTPRYLIKTRGQQVTLSCSPISGHRSVSWYQQTPGQGLQFLFEYFSETQRNKGNFPGRFSGRQFSNSRSEMNVSTLELGDSALYLCASSLGTRQETQYFGPGTRLLVL.

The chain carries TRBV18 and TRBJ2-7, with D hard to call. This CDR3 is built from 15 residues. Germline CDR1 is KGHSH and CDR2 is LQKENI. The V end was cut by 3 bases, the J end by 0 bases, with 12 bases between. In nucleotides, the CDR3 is TGTGCCAGCTCACCCTCTAGGACGAGCTCCTACGAGCAGTACTTC. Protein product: CASSPSRTSSYEQYF.

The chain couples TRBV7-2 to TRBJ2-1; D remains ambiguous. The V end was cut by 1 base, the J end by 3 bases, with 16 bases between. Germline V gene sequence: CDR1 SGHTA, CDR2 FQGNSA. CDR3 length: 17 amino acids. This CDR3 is CASSLGDLGWLYNEQFF. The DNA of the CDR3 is TGTGCCAGCAGCTTAGGCGACCTGGGTTGGCTCTACAATGAGCAGTTCTTC.

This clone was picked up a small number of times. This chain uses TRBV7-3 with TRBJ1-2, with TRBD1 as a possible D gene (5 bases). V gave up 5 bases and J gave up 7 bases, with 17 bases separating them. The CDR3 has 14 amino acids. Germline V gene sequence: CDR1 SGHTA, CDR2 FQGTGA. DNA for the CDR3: TGTGCCAGCAGCGAGTCCACGGGGCGATCTGGCTACACCTTC. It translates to CASSESTGRSGYTF. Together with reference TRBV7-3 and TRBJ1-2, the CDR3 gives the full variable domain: GAGVSQTPSNKVTEKGKYVELRCDPISGHTALYWYRQSLGQGPEFLIYFQGTGAADDSGLPNDRFFAVRPEGSVSTLKIQRTERGDSAVYLCASSESTGRSGYTFGSGTRLTVV.

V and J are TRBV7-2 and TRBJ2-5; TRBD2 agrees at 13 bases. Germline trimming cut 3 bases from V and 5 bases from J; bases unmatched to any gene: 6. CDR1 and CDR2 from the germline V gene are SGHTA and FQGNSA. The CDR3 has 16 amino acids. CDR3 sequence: CASSFRRTSGSETQYF. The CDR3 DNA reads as TGTGCCAGCAGCTTCAGGCGGACTAGCGGGAGTGAGACCCAGTACTTC.

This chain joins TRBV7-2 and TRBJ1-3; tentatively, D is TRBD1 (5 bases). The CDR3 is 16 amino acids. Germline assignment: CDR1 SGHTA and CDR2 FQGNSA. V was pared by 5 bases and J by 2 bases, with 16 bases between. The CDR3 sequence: CASSRTGTHAGNTIYF. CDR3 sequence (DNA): TGTGCCAGCAGCCGTACCGGGACCCACGCTGGAAACACCATATATTTT.

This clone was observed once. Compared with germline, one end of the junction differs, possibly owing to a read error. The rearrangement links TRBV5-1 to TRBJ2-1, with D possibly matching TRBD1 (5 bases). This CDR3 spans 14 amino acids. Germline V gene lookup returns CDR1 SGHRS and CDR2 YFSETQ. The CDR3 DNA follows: TGCGCCGGCAGCTTTGACAGCTCCTACAATGAGCAGTTCTTC. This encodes CAGSFDSSYNEQFF.

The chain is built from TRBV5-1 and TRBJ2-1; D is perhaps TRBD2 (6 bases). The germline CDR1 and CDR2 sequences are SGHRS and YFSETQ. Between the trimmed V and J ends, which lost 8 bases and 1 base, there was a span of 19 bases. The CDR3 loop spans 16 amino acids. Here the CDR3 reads CASIGGSIGSYNEQFF. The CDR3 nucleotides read TGCGCCAGTATTGGGGGGAGCATAGGGTCCTACAATGAGCAGTTCTTC.

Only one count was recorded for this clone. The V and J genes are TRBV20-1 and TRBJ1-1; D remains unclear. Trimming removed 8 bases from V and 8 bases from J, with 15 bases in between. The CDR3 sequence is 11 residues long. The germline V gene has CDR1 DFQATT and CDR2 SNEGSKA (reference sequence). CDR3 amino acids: CSTRRAQEAFF. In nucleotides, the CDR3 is TGCAGTACCCGAAGAGCCCAGGAAGCTTTCTTT.

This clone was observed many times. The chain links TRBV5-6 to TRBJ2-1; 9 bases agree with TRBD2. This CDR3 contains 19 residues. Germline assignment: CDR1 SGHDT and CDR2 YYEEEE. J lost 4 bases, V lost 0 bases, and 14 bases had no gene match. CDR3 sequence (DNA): TGTGCCAGCAGCTTGGCCTGGGGTACGACTAGCGGAGAGTACAATGAGCAGTTCTTC. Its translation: CASSLAWGTTSGEYNEQFF.

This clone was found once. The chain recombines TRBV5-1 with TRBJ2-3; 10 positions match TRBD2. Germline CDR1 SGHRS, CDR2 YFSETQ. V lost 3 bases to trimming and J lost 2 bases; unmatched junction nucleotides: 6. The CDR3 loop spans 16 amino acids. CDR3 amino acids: CASSSLAGSPTDTQYF. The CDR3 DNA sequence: TGCGCCAGCAGCTCACTAGCGGGATCTCCCACAGATACGCAGTATTTT.

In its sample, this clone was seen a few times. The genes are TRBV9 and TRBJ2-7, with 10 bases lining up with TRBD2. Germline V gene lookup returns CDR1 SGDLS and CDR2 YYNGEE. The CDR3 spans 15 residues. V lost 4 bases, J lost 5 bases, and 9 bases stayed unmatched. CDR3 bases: TGTGCCAGCAGCTCCCGAGGGCTAGCGGGAGACGAGCAGTACTTC. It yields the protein CASSSRGLAGDEQYF.

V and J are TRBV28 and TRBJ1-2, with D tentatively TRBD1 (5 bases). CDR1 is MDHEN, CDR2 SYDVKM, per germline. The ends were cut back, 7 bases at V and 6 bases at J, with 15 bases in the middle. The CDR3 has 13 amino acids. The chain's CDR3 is CASNSDRKDGYTF. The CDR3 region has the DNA TGTGCCAGCAACTCAGACAGAAAGGATGGCTACACCTTC.

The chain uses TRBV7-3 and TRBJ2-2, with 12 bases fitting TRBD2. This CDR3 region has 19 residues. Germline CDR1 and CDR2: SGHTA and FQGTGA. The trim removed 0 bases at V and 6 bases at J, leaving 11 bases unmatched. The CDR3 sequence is CASSLTPQTSGREAGELFF. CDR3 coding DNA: TGTGCCAGCAGCTTAACCCCCCAGACTAGCGGGAGAGAAGCCGGGGAGCTGTTTTTT.

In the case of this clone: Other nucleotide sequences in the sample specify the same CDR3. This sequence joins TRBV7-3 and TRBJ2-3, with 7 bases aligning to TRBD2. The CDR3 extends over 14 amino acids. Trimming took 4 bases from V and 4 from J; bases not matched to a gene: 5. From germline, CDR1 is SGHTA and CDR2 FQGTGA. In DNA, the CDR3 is TGTGCCAGCAGCTCCCGTGGGGGGGCAGATACGCAGTATTTT. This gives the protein CASSSRGGADTQYF.